The clone carrying this TCR beta chain was recorded a few times. This specimen belongs to a study of T-cell memory formation after mild COVID-19. V dropped 1 base and J dropped 5 bases, with 19 bases sitting between them. There are 17 residues in the CDR3. The V gene's germline CDR1 is SGHRS and CDR2 YFSETQ. MiXCR was run by TCRdb on the 5' RACE reads, yielding one entry per CDR3 protein. The sample has roughly 620,000 distinct CDR3 sequences; more than 15% are singletons. The rearrangement links TRBV5-1 to TRBJ2-4, with D possibly being TRBD1 (6 bases). The sequenced sample consisted of PBMCs or a T cell subset sorted from them (not recorded which). The receptor was derived from an adult woman who had mild COVID-19 (a few samples of this study predate the infection). Cell type and time point are not known. The CDR3 sequence: CASSLTASTGTQNIQYF. The CDR3 nucleotides read TGCGCCAGCAGCTTGACCGCTTCCACAGGGACCCAAAACATTCAGTACTTC.